The entry that follows covers one T cell receptor beta chain sequence. Those enrolled, adults aged roughly 18 to 90 years, came from some 25 US areas. Two negative PCRs, clearance, or symptom resolution were required of recovered Cohort 3 donors. The sample originates from a study of blood T cell repertoires in COVID-19. Study details: The analysed material was cDNA or gDNA that came from T cells, B-cell-depleted T cells, or PBMCs.

Germline CDR1 LNHDA, CDR2 SQIVND (reference sequence). V lost 5 bases and J lost 0; bases outside the gene matches: 6. The CDR3 totals 17 residues. Clones were sequenced by immunoSEQ multiplex PCR, and TCRdb holds only the in-frame ones, with some missing. Found here are around 470,000 clones, less than 95% of them singletons; the top ten hold less than 0.75%. The chain couples TRBV19 to TRBJ2-1; 11 bases are shared with TRBD2. The source material was PBMCs or T cells enriched from blood (not recorded which). The TCR comes from a man aged 18 to 29 who had recovered from COVID-19. In DNA form, the CDR3 reads TGTGCCAGTAGTCCAGCGACTAGCGGGATCTCCTACAATGAGCAGTTCTTC. Amino acid sequence: CASSPATSGISYNEQFF. Supplemented by reference TRBV19 and TRBJ2-1, the full variable domain reads DGGITQSPKYLFRKEGQNVTLSCEQNLNHDAMYWYRQDPGQGLRLIYYSQIVNDFQKGDIAEGYSVSREKKESFPLTVTSAQKNPTAFYLCASSPATSGISYNEQFFGPGTRLTVL.